Listed below are T cell receptor beta chains from one sample, sequenced in a study of immune heterogeneity within non-small cell lung tumors. One entry per CDR3 protein results from TCRdb running MiXCR on the multiplex PCR reads. The table has approximately 15,000 distinct CDR3 sequences, 25% to 35% seen once. Material: lung tumor tissue. These receptors were obtained from a man in his forties with non-small cell lung cancer. CDR3s include the opening cysteine and the closing phenylalanine or tryptophan. D genes are given only for firm matches.

d_gene	v_gene	j_gene	CDR3aa
NA	TRBV5-1	TRBJ1-6	CASSRDGPSYNSPIHF
TRBD1	TRBV3-1	TRBJ1-3	CASRGQGLGPLSGNTIYF
TRBD2	TRBV6-5	TRBJ2-1	CASSYDRAGGSYNEQFF
NA	TRBV7-6	TRBJ1-4	CASSQTVGEKLFF
NA	TRBV11-2	TRBJ2-7	CASTFGGLGLREQYF
NA	TRBV3-1	TRBJ1-2	CASSQQDKGHGYTF
NA	TRBV5-1	TRBJ2-3	CASSLESVSLDTQYF
TRBD2	TRBV9	TRBJ2-1	CASSAGTSRSLYNEQFF
NA	TRBV19	TRBJ1-5	CASSLLFSRDGNQPQHF
NA	TRBV9	TRBJ2-3	CASSVSGQDTQYF
TRBD1	TRBV20-1	TRBJ2-7	CSASGTGVIYEQYF
TRBD2	TRBV4-3	TRBJ2-1	CASSQRPLAPYNEQFF
NA	TRBV11-1	TRBJ2-5	CASSLALETQYF
TRBD2	TRBV12-3/TRBV12-4	TRBJ2-1	CASSLTSGSLHEQFF
TRBD2	TRBV20-1	TRBJ2-1	CSAGGLAGGALFF
TRBD1	TRBV12-5	TRBJ1-3	CASGPGQVALRSGNTIYF
TRBD1	TRBV9	TRBJ2-7	CASSTSGQSSYEQYF
NA	TRBV6-4	TRBJ1-5	CASSVLGLYSNQPQHF
NA	TRBV28	TRBJ1-5	CASSLDKSGQPQHF
TRBD1	TRBV6-1	TRBJ1-5	CASKELQGPNQPQHF
TRBD1	TRBV13	TRBJ2-7	CASTNDGSRGHFEQYF
NA	TRBV4-3	TRBJ1-2	CASSQDEGPRSYGYTF
TRBD2	TRBV6-1	TRBJ2-1	CASPRPSGHNEQFF
NA	TRBV5-1	TRBJ1-1	CASSWPGREAFF
TRBD2	TRBV12-3/TRBV12-4	TRBJ2-3	CASRQGLAGAGTDTQYF
NA	TRBV5-6	TRBJ2-7	CASSLAPGQIPYEQYF
TRBD1	TRBV4-1	TRBJ1-4	CASSQDTDRGTEKLFF
TRBD1	TRBV19	TRBJ1-2	CASTGTGKANYGYTF
TRBD1	TRBV15	TRBJ1-3	CATSLGGVSGNTIYF